The 22 T cell receptor beta chains listed next were all sequenced from one sample in a study of T cell responses to AZD1222 COVID-19 vaccine. Data came from immunoSEQ multiplex PCR; TCRdb stores just in-frame clones and leaves some out. The table shows over 70,000 clones, with 70% to 80% occurring only once. Sequencing was performed on peripheral blood, taken 28 days after the second dose of the MenACWY control vaccine. All receptors derive from an adult who received the MenACWY meningococcal vaccine as a control.

CDR3 loop: CASSDLNYAPLHF. The CDR3 DNA reads TGTGCCAGCAGTGACCTGAATTATGCACCCCTCCACTTT. V usage is TRBV6-2 or TRBV6-3 and J usage is TRBJ1-6, with D unresolved. The CDR3 is 13 residues long. CDR1 and CDR2 from the germline V gene are MNHEY and SVGEGT. Trimming took off 5 bases at V and 11 bases at J, with 13 bases between the two ends.

The chain links TRBV5-1 to TRBJ2-6; maybe TRBD2 (5 bases). Deletions cut 4 bases from V and 3 bases from J, with 8 bases between. Per germline, CDR1 SGHRS and CDR2 YFSETQ. The CDR3 runs to 14 residues. Written as DNA, the CDR3 is TGCGCCAGCAGCCGGGAAGGTGGGGCCAACGTCCTGACTTTC. It codes for CASSREGGANVLTF. The full variable domain, completed using reference TRBV5-1 and TRBJ2-6, is KAGVTQTPRYLIKTRGQQVTLSCSPISGHRSVSWYQQTPGQGLQFLFEYFSETQRNKGNFPGRFSGRQFSNSRSEMNVSTLELGDSALYLCASSREGGANVLTFGAGSRLTVL.

V usage is TRBV19 and J usage is TRBJ1-5; 7 bases map to TRBD1. The CDR3 runs 14 residues. CDR1 and CDR2 from the germline V gene are LNHDA and SQIVND (reference sequence). V trimming: 3 bases; J trimming: 5 bases; junction bases outside the gene matches: 4. The CDR3 bases are TGTGCCAGTAGTATCACAGGGGATTATCAGCCCCAGCATTTT. It translates to CASSITGDYQPQHF. The full variable domain, its missing parts supplied by reference TRBV19 and TRBJ1-5, is DGGITQSPKYLFRKEGQNVTLSCEQNLNHDAMYWYRQDPGQGLRLIYYSQIVNDFQKGDIAEGYSVSREKKESFPLTVTSAQKNPTAFYLCASSITGDYQPQHFGDGTRLSIL.

V and J are TRBV4-1 and TRBJ2-2; D gene uncertain. V lost 1 base and J 4 bases, leaving 7 bases between the germline ends. Per germline, CDR1 MGHRA and CDR2 YSYEKL. This CDR3 region has 14 residues. DNA of the CDR3: TGCGCCAGCAGCCAAGCTCGGATCACCGGGGAGCTGTTTTTT. Translated: CASSQARITGELFF.

The rearrangement uses TRBV30 and TRBJ2-7, with D possibly being TRBD1 (6 bases). The germline gives CDR1 GTSNPN, CDR2 SVGIG (reference sequence). V dropped 3 bases and J dropped 6 bases, with 18 bases sitting between them. This CDR3 spans 14 amino acids. The CDR3 DNA follows: TGTGCCTGGAGGGCGACAGGTCGAGTGGCCGAGCAGTACTTC. This encodes CAWRATGRVAEQYF.

V usage is TRBV19 and J usage is TRBJ1-1, with 7 bases lining up with TRBD1. Trimming removed 5 bases from V and 5 bases from J; junction bases left unmatched: 8. Germline CDR1 LNHDA, CDR2 SQIVND (reference sequence). The CDR3 length is 14 residues. The CDR3 here is CASSGRQGGTEAFF. For the CDR3, the DNA is TGTGCCAGTAGTGGTAGACAGGGTGGGACTGAAGCTTTCTTT.

V usage is TRBV24-1 and J usage is TRBJ1-5, with 8 bases lining up with TRBD1. The CDR3 contains 15 residues. Germline assignment: CDR1 KGHDR and CDR2 SFDVKD. The ends lost 4 bases at V and 7 bases at J; junction bases unmatched: 8. The CDR3 loop is CATSDGTGSLQPQHF. CDR3 coding DNA: TGTGCCACCAGTGACGGGACAGGTTCGTTACAGCCCCAGCATTTT.

This chain uses TRBV4-3 with TRBJ1-1; tentative D call: TRBD1 (6 bases). Trimming pared 0 bases from V and 5 bases from J, leaving 13 bases between. This CDR3 comprises 15 residues. The V gene's germline CDR1 is LGHNA and CDR2 YSLEER. The CDR3 nucleotides are TGCGCCAGCAGCCAAGATGTCGGCCAGGGGACTGAAGCTTTCTTT. Protein: CASSQDVGQGTEAFF.

The rearrangement uses TRBV2 and TRBJ1-4; 10 bases map to TRBD1. The V gene's germline CDR1 is SNHLY and CDR2 FYNNEI. This CDR3 region has 13 residues. Germline trimming cut 5 bases from V and 7 bases from J; bases unmatched to any gene: 1. The chain's CDR3 is CASSRQGAEKLFF. For the CDR3, the DNA is TGTGCCAGCAGTCGACAGGGGGCTGAAAAACTGTTTTTT. Combining the CDR3 with reference TRBV2 and TRBJ1-4 gives the whole variable domain EPEVTQTPSHQVTQMGQEVILRCVPISNHLYFYWYRQILGQKVEFLVSFYNNEISEKSEIFDDQFSVERPDGSNFTLKIRSTKLEDSAMYFCASSRQGAEKLFFGSGTQLSVL.

This clone was counted a single time. The V gene is TRBV10-3, the J gene TRBJ2-3; 10 positions match TRBD2. The V segment lost 0 bases and the J segment 3 bases; nucleotides outside the gene matches: 9. The CDR3 spans 18 residues. CDR1 is ENHRY and CDR2 is SYGVKD in the germline V gene. The DNA for the CDR3 is TGTGCCATCAGTGAGTCACCTCTTTTTAGCGGGAGGACAGATACGCAGTATTTT. Amino acids: CAISESPLFSGRTDTQYF.

The J gene is TRBJ2-3, the V gene TRBV5-6; 9 bases align to TRBD1. V trimming: 1 base; J trimming: 2 bases; junction bases outside the gene matches: 2. This CDR3 is 15 amino acids long. The germline V gene encodes CDR1 SGHDT and CDR2 YYEEEE. The CDR3 region is CASSLWDRDTDTQYF. DNA of the CDR3: TGTGCCAGCAGCTTGTGGGACAGGGACACAGATACGCAGTATTTT.

In DNA form, the CDR3 reads TGTGCCAGCAGTGAAAGAGGATGGGGAGGTACAGATACGCAGTATTTT. Amino acid sequence: CASSERGWGGTDTQYF. The chain uses TRBV6-1 and TRBJ2-3; tentatively, D is TRBD2 (6 bases). The CDR3 has 16 amino acids. The germline gives CDR1 MNHNS, CDR2 SASEGT. Trimming stripped 2 bases from V and 3 bases from J, with 15 bases between.

The chain uses TRBV12-3 or TRBV12-4 and TRBJ2-3; D is uncertain. V was cut by 9 bases and J by 4 bases, with 11 bases left in between. CDR3 length: 12 residues. The CDR3 coding sequence is TGTGCCAGTAGATCTCGGGCAGATACGCAGTATTTT. Protein: CASRSRADTQYF.

A few counts support this clone. The chain links TRBV5-6 to TRBJ1-2; unclear D gene. V lost 3 bases and J lost 8, with 11 bases in between. The CDR3 sequence is 12 residues long. Per the germline V gene, CDR1 is SGHDT and CDR2 is YYEEEE. The DNA of the CDR3 is TGTGCCAGCAGCTCCCCGGTGGAAGGCTACACCTTC. It yields the protein CASSSPVEGYTF.

The chain combines TRBV2 with TRBJ2-4; 7 positions agree with TRBD2. The V gene end was trimmed by 6 bases and the J gene end by 7 bases; junction bases not matched to a gene: 9. CDR3 length: 14 amino acids. The germline V gene has CDR1 SNHLY and CDR2 FYNNEI. The CDR3 region is CASRASGTINIQYF. CDR3 coding DNA: TGTGCCAGCAGGGCTTCCGGGACTATCAACATTCAGTACTTC.

The rearrangement uses TRBV7-2 and TRBJ2-3, with 11 bases lining up with TRBD2. The CDR3 consists of 15 residues. V was pared by 3 bases and J by 3 bases, with 2 bases of the junction left unmatched. The germline CDR1 and CDR2 sequences are SGHTA and FQGNSA. The CDR3 DNA follows: TGTGCCAGCAGCTTGGCTAGCGGGAGGACAGATACGCAGTATTTT. Protein: CASSLASGRTDTQYF.

The chain has TRBV6-4 and TRBJ2-1, with D perhaps TRBD2 (7 bases). Germline CDR1 and CDR2: MRHNA and SNTAGT. The CDR3 contains 16 residues. Trimming shortened V by 6 bases and J by 0 bases, and 15 bases separated the two germline ends. The DNA for the CDR3 is TGTGCCAGCAGCCCTACGGGGGGCGGCTCCTACAATGAGCAGTTCTTC. Protein product: CASSPTGGGSYNEQFF.

The rearrangement joins TRBV7-2 to TRBJ2-7, with TRBD2 identical over 10 bases. Trimming cost V 4 bases and J 2 bases; bases outside gene matches: 5. Germline V gene data show CDR1 as SGHTA and CDR2 as FQGNSA. This CDR3 contains 15 residues. CDR3 amino acids: CASSSSGGSAYEQYF. The CDR3 DNA reads as TGTGCCAGCAGCTCTAGCGGGGGCTCCGCCTACGAGCAGTACTTC.

CDR3 bases: TGTGCCAGCAGCGCTTCCGGGACTAGCGGGAGGGTGAATGAGCAGTTCTTC. It yields the protein CASSASGTSGRVNEQFF. This rearrangement joins TRBV9 to TRBJ2-1, with TRBD2 identical over 16 bases. V was clipped by 3 bases and J by 7 bases; unmatched bases: 7. The CDR3 totals 17 residues. Looked up from germline, CDR1 is SGDLS and CDR2 is YYNGEE.

The rearrangement joins TRBV10-3 to TRBJ1-1; TRBD1 aligns across 9 bases. CDR3 size: 14 residues. Germline loops: CDR1 ENHRY, CDR2 SYGVKD. V lost 6 bases to trimming and J lost 3 bases; unmatched junction nucleotides: 5. In nucleotides, the CDR3 is TGTGCCATCAGGAGCCGGGACAGGGACACTGAAGCTTTCTTT. Its translation: CAIRSRDRDTEAFF.

The chain's CDR3 is CASSPPRGEKYF. The DNA for the CDR3 is TGTGCCAGTAGTCCCCCAAGGGGGGAAAAGTACTTC. V and J are TRBV19 and TRBJ2-4; D might be TRBD1 or TRBD2, each matching 6 bases. Germline V CDR1 and CDR2: LNHDA, SQIVND (reference sequence). The V end lost 5 bases, the J end lost 14 bases, and 16 bases lay between the germline ends. The CDR3 runs 12 residues.

Concerning this clone: A far larger clone is one nucleotide away, so this likely arose from a read error. Other nucleotide sequences from this sample produce the same CDR3. Written as DNA, the CDR3 is TGTGCCAGTAGTTGGGGGGGGACAGGGGGAATTGAGCAGTTCTTC. This translates into CASSWGGTGGIEQFF. The genes are TRBV19 and TRBJ2-1, with TRBD1 identical over 11 bases. V shed 5 bases and J 9 bases; nucleotides not matched to a gene: 9. Per germline, CDR1 LNHDA and CDR2 SQIVND (reference sequence). The CDR3 sequence is 15 residues long.